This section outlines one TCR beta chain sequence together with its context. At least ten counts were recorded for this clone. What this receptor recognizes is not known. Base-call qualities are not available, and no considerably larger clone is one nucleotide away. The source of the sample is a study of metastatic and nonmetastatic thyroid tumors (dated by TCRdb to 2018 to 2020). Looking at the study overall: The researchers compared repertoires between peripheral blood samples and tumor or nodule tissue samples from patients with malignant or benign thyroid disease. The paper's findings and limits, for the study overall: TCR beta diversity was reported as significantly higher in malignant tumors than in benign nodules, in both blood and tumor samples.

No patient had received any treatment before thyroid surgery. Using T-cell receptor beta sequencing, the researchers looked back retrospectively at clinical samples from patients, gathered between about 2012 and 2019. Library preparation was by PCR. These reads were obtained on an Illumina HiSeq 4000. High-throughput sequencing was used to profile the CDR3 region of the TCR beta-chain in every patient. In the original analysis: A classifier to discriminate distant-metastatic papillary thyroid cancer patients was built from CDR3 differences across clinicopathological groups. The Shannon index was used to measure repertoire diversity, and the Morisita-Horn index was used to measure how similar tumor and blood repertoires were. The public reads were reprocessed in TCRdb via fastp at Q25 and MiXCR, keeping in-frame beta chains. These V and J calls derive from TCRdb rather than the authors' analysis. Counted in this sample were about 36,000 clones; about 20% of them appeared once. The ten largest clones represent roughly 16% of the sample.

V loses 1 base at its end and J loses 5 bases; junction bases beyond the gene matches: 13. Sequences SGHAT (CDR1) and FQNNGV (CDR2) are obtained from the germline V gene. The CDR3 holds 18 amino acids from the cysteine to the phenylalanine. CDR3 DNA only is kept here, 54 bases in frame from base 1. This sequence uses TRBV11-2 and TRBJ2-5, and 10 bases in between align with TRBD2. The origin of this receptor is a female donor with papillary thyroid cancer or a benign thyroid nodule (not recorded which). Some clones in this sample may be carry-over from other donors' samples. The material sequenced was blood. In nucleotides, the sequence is TGTGCCAGCAGCTTAGGGGGGGGACTAGCGTCCCCCAGGGAGACCCAGTACTTC. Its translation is CASSLGGGLASPRETQYF.